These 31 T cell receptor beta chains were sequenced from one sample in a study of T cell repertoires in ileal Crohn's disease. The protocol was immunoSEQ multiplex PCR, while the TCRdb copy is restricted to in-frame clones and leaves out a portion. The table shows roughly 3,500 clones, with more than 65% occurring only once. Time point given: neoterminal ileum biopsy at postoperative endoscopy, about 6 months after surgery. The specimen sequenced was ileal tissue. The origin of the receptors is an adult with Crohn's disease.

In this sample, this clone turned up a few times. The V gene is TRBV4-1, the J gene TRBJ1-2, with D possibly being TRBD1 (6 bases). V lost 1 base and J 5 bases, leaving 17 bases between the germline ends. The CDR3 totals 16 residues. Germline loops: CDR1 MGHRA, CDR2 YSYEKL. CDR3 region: CASSQVPPTGRYGYTF. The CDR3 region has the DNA TGCGCCAGCAGCCAAGTCCCACCTACAGGGAGATATGGCTACACCTTC.

CDR3 region: CASKGVGQPQHF. CDR3 in DNA: TGTGCCAGCAAAGGGGTAGGGCAGCCCCAGCATTTT. The rearrangement uses TRBV27 and TRBJ1-5; D might be TRBD1 (5 bases). V gave up 7 bases and J gave up 7 bases, with 11 bases separating them. In germline, CDR1 is MNHEY, CDR2 SMNVEV (reference sequence). CDR3 length equals 12 residues.

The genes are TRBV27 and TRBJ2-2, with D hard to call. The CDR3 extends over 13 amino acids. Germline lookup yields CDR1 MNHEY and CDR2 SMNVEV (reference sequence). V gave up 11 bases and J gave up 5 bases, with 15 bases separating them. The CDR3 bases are TGTGCCTCTGGTAGTGGGCCTACCGGGGAGCTGTTTTTT. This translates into CASGSGPTGELFF.

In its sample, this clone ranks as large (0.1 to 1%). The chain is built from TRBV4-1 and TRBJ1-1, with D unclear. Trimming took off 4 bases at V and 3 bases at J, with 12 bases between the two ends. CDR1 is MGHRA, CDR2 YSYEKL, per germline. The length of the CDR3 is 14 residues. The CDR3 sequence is CASSPTSADTEAFF. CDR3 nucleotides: TGCGCCAGCAGCCCCACGAGCGCGGACACTGAAGCTTTCTTT.

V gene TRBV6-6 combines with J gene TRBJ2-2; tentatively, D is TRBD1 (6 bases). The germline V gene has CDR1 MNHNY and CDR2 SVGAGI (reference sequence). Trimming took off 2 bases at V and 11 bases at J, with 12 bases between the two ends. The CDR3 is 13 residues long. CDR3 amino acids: CASSYRQVQELFF. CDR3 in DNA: TGTGCCAGCAGTTACCGACAGGTTCAAGAGCTGTTTTTT.

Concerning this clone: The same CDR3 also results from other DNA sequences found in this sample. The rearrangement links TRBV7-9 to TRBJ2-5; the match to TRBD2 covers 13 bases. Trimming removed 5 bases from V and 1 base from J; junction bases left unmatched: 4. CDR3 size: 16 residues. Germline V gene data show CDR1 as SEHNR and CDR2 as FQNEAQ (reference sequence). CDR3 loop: CASSPTSGGPQETQYF. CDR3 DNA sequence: TGTGCCAGCAGCCCGACTAGCGGGGGGCCCCAAGAGACCCAGTACTTC.

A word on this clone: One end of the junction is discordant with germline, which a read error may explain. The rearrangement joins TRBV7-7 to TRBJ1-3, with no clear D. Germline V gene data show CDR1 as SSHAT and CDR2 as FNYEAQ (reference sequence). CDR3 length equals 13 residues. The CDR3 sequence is CASSRDRGNTIYF. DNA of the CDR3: TGTGCTAGCAGCCGCGATCGTGGAAACACCATATATTTT.

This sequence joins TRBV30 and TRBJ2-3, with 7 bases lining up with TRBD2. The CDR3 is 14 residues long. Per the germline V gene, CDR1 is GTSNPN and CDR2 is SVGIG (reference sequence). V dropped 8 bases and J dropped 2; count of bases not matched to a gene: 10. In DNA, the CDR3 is TGTGCCCGTGGGCTAGCGGCCACCACAGATACGCAGTATTTT. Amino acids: CARGLAATTDTQYF.

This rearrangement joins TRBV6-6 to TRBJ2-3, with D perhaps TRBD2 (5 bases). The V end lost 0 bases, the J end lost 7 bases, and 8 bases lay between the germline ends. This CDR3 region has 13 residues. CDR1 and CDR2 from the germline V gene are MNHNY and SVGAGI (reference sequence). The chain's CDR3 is CASSYSEANTQYF. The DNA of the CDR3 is TGTGCCAGCAGTTACTCGGAGGCGAATACGCAGTATTTT.

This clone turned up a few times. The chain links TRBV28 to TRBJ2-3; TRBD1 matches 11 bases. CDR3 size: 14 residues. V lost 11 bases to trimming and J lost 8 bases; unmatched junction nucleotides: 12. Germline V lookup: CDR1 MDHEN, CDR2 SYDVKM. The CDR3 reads CAAARDRGSITQYF. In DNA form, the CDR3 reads TGTGCCGCTGCCCGGGACAGGGGGTCTATTACGCAGTATTTT.

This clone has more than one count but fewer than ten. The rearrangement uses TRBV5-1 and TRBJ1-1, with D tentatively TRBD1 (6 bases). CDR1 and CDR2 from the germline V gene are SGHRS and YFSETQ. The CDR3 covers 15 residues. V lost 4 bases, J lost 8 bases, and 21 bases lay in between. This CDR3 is CASSEFGGKGGEAFF. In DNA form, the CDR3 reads TGCGCCAGCAGCGAATTCGGGGGGAAAGGGGGGGAAGCTTTCTTT.

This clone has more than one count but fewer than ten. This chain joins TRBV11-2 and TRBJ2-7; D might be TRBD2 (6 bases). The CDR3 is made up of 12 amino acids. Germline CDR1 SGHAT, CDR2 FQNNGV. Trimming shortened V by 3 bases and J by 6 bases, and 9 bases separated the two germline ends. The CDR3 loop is CASSFGGSEQYF. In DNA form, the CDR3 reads TGTGCCAGCAGCTTTGGGGGGTCCGAGCAGTACTTC.

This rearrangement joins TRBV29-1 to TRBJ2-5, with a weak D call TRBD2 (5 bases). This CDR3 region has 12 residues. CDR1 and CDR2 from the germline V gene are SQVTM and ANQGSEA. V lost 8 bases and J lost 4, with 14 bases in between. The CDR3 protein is CSYREGGETQYF. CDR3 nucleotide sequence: TGCAGCTACCGTGAGGGCGGAGAGACCCAGTACTTC.

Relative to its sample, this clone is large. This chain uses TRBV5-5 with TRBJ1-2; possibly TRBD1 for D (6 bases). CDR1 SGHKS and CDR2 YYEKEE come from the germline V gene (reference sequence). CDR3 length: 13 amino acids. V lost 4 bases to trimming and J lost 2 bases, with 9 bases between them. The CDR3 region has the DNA TGTGCCAGCAGCCAGGGGCTGAACTATGGCTACACCTTC. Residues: CASSQGLNYGYTF. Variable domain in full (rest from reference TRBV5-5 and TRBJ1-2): DAGVTQSPTHLIKTRGQQVTLRCSPISGHKSVSWYQQVLGQGPQFIFQYYEKEERGRGNFPDRFSARQFPNYSSELNVNALLLGDSALYLCASSQGLNYGYTFGSGTRLTVV.

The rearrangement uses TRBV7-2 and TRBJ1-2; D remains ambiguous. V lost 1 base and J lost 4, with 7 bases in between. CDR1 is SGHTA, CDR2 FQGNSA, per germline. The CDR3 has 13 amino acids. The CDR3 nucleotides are TGTGCCAGCAGCTTAGTAGACACCTATGGCTACACCTTC. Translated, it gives CASSLVDTYGYTF.

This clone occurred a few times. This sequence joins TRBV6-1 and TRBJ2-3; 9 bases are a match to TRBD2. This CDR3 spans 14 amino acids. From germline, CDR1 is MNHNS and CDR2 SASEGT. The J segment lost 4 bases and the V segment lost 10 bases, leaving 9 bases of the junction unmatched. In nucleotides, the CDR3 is TGTGCCACCAGGGTGGCGGGAGGGGCAGATACGCAGTATTTT. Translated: CATRVAGGADTQYF.

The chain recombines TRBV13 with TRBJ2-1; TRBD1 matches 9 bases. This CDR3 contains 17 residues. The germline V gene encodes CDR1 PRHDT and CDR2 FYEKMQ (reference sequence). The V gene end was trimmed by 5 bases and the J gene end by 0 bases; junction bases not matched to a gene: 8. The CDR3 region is CASSTTRQGVSYNEQFF. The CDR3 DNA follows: TGTGCCAGCAGCACCACCCGACAGGGGGTCTCCTACAATGAGCAGTTCTTC.

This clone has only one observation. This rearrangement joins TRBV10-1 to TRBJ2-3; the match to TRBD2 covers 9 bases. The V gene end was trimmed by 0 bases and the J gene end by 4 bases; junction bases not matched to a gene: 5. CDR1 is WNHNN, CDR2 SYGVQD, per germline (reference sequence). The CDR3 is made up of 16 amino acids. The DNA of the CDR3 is TGCGCCAGCAGTGAGTCGCGCGGGAGGGCGGCAGATACGCAGTATTTT. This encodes CASSESRGRAADTQYF.

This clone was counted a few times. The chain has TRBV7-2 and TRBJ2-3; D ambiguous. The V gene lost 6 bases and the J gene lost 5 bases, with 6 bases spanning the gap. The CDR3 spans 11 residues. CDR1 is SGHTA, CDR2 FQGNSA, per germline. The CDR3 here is CASSPRDTQYF. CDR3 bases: TGTGCCAGCAGTCCCAGAGATACGCAGTATTTT.

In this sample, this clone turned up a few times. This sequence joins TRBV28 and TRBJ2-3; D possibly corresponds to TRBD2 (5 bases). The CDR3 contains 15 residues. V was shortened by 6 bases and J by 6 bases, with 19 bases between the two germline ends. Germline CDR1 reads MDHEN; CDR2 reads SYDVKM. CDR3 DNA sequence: TGTGCCAGCAGGCCCCCCGGGAACAACGGGGATACGCAGTATTTT. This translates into CASRPPGNNGDTQYF.

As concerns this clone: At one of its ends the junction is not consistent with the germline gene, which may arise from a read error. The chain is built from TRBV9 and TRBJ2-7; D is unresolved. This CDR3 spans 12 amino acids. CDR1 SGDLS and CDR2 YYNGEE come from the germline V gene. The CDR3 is CASSVRSYERYF. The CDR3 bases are TGTGCCAGCAGCGTCCGTAGCTACGAGCGGTACTTC.

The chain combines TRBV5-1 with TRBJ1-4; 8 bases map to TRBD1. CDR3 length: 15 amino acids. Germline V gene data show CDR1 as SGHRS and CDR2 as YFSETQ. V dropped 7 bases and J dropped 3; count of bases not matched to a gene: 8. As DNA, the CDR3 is TGCGCCAGCCGACCGCAGGGGGCGGCTAATGAAAAACTGTTTTTT. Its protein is CASRPQGAANEKLFF.

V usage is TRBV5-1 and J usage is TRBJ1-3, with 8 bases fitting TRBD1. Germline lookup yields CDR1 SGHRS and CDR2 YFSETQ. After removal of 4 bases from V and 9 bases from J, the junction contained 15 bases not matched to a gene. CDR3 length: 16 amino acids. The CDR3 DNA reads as TGCGCCAGCAGCGCAACCGGGACAGGTATCGGGGTCACCATATATTTT. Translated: CASSATGTGIGVTIYF.

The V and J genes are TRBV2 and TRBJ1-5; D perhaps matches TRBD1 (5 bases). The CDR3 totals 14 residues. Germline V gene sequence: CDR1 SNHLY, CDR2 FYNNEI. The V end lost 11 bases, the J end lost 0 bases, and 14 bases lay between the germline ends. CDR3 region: CAGGKEASNQPQHF. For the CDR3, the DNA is TGTGCCGGGGGGAAAGAAGCTAGCAATCAGCCCCAGCATTTT.

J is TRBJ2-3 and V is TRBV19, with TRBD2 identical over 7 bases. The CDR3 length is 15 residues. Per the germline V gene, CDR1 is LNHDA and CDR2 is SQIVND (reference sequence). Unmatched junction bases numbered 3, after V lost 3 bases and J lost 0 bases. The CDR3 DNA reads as TGTGCCAGTAGTATCGGGGGGTCGAGCACAGATACGCAGTATTTT. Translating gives CASSIGGSSTDTQYF.

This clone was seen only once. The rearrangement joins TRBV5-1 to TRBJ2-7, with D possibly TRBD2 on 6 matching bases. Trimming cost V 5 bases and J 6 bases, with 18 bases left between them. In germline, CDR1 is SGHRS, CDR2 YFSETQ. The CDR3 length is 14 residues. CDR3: CASSPGTEAVEQYF. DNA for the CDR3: TGCGCCAGCAGTCCCGGGACTGAAGCAGTCGAGCAGTACTTC. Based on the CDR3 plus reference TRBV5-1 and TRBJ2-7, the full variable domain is KAGVTQTPRYLIKTRGQQVTLSCSPISGHRSVSWYQQTPGQGLQFLFEYFSETQRNKGNFPGRFSGRQFSNSRSEMNVSTLELGDSALYLCASSPGTEAVEQYFGPGTRLTVT.

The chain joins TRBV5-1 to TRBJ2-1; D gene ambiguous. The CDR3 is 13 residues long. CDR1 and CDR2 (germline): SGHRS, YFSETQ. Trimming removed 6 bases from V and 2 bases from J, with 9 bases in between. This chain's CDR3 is CASKELTYNEQFF. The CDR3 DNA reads TGCGCCAGCAAGGAACTAACCTACAATGAGCAGTTCTTC. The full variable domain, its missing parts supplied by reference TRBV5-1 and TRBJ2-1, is KAGVTQTPRYLIKTRGQQVTLSCSPISGHRSVSWYQQTPGQGLQFLFEYFSETQRNKGNFPGRFSGRQFSNSRSEMNVSTLELGDSALYLCASKELTYNEQFFGPGTRLTVL.

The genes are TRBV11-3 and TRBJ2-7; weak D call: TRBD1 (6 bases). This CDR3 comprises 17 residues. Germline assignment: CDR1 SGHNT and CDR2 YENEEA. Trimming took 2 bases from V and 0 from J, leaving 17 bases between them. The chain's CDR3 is CASSLLREQGISYEQYF. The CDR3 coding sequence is TGTGCCAGCAGCTTACTCCGCGAACAGGGAATCTCCTACGAGCAGTACTTC.

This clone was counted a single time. CDR3 nucleotide sequence: TGTGCCAGCAGCCAGGACGGGAACACAAATCAGCCCCAGCATTTT. Protein: CASSQDGNTNQPQHF. This chain uses TRBV4-2 with TRBJ1-5, with unresolved D. Germline V gene lookup returns CDR1 LGHNA and CDR2 YNFKEQ. V was clipped by 3 bases and J by 4 bases, with 13 bases between them. This CDR3 contains 15 residues.

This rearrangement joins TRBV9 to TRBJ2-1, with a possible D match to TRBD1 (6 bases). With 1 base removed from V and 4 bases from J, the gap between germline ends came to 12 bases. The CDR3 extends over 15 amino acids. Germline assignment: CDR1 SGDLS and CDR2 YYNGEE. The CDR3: CASSVLGTQYNEQFF. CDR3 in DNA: TGTGCCAGCAGCGTATTAGGGACACAGTACAATGAGCAGTTCTTC.

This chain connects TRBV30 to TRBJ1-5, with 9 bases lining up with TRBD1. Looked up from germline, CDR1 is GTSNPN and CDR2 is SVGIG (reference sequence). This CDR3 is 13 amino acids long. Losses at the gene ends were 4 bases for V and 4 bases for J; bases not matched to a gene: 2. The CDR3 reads CAWNRGPNQPQHF. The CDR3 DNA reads TGTGCCTGGAACAGGGGGCCAAATCAGCCCCAGCATTTT.